This TCR beta chain was recovered during a study of blood T cell repertoires in COVID-19. Across the study: Acute-phase and convalescent COVID-19 samples originated in the United States, Italy and Spain.

There are 14 residues in the CDR3. With 4 bases removed from V and 2 bases from J, the gap between germline ends came to 12 bases. Germline lookup yields CDR1 LNHDA and CDR2 SQIVND (reference sequence). Per the authors' pipeline: Amplification of reference gene primers was used by the study to estimate nucleated cell counts. Clones were sequenced by immunoSEQ multiplex PCR, and TCRdb holds only the in-frame ones, with some missing. That table supplies the V and J calls and clone size; D and trimming were determined from the DNA. The repertoire holds around 400,000 clones, more than 75% seen once, with about 2.1% in the top ten. Seattle patients were enrolled while actively infected and followed longitudinally.

The sequence derives from a woman in her fifties or sixties with COVID-19, enrolled during active disease. Specimen: peripheral blood. The chain joins TRBV19 to TRBJ2-7; D possibly corresponds to TRBD2 (6 bases). The CDR3 coding sequence is TGTGCCAGTAGTACAGCCGGGAGAACCTACGAGCAGTACTTC. Residues: CASSTAGRTYEQYF.